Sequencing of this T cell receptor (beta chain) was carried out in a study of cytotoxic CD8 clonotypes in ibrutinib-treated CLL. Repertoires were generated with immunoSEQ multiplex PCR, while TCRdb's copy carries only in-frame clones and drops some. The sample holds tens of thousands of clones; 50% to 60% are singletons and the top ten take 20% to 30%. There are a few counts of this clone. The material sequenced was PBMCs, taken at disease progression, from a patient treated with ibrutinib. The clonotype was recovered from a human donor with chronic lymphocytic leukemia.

DNA for the CDR3: TGTGCCAGCAGCCCCGACAGCTATGGCTACACCTTC. It codes for CASSPDSYGYTF. The chain couples TRBV2 to TRBJ1-2, with a weak D call TRBD1 (5 bases). CDR1 SNHLY and CDR2 FYNNEI come from the germline V gene. The CDR3 contains 12 residues. Trimming took 6 bases from V and 4 from J, leaving 9 bases between them.